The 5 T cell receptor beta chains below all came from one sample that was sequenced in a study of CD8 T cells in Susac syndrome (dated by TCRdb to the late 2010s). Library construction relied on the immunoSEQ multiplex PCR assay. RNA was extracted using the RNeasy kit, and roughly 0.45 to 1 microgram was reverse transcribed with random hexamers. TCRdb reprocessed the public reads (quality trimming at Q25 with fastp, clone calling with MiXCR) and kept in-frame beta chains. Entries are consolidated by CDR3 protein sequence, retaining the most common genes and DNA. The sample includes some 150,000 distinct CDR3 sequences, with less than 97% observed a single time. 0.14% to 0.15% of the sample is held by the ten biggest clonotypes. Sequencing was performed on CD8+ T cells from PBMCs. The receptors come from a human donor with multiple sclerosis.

This chain's CDR3 is CASIRENNEQFF. The CDR3 DNA reads as TGTGCCAGCATTCGGGAGAACAATGAGCAGTTCTTC. The chain employs TRBV7-9 and TRBJ2-1, with D perhaps matching TRBD2 (6 bases). Germline V gene lookup returns CDR1 SEHNR and CDR2 FQNEAQ (reference sequence). The CDR3 is 12 amino acids. V was clipped by 7 bases and J by 5 bases, with 9 bases between them.

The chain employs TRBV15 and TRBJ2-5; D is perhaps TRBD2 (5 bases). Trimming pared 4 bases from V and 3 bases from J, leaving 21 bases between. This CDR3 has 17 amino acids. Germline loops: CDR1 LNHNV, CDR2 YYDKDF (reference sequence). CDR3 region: CATSTPRTPGSEETQYF. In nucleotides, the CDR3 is TGTGCCACCAGCACACCTCGGACTCCTGGTAGCGAAGAGACCCAGTACTTC. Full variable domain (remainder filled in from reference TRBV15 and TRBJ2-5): DAMVIQNPRYQVTQFGKPVTLSCSQTLNHNVMYWYQQKSSQAPKLLFHYYDKDFNNEADTPDNFQSRRPNTSFCFLDIRSPGLGDTAMYLCATSTPRTPGSEETQYFGPGTRLLVL.

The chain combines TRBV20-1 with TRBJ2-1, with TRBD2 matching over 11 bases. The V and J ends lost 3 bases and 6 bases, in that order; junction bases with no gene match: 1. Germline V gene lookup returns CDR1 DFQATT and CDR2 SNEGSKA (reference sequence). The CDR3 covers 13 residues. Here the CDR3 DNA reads TGCAGTGCTAGGACTAGCGGGGTCAATGAGCAGTTCTTC. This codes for CSARTSGVNEQFF.

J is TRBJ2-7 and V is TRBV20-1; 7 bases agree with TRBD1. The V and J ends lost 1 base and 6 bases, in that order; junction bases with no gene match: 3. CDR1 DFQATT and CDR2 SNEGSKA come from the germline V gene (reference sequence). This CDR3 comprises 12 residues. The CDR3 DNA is TGCAGTGCTAGAGGGGGGACAGTCGAGCAGTACTTC. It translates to CSARGGTVEQYF.

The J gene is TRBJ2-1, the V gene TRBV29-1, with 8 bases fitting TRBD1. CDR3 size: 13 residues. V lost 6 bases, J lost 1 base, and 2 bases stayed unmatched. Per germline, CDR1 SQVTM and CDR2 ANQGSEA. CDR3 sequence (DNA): TGCAGCGTCACAGGGGGATCCTACAATGAGCAGTTCTTC. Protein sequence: CSVTGGSYNEQFF.